The clone carrying this T cell receptor (beta chain) was detected many times. V lost 4 bases and J lost 3, with 5 bases in between. Looked up from germline, CDR1 is KGHSH and CDR2 is LQKENI. The CDR3 has 12 amino acids. TCRdb passed the 5' RACE reads through MiXCR, listing each CDR3 protein once. The table shows about 45,000 distinct CDR3 sequences, with around an eighth occurring only once. Time point denoted: longitudinal time-point 3. Unsorted libraries were generated from 2 million PBMCs. These cells had been stored in RNAlater at -80 C. This specimen comes from a study of neurological immune-mediated disorders.

The sequenced sample was PBMCs. The source is a young man in good health. The chain is built from TRBV18 and TRBJ2-3; TRBD2 might be the D (5 bases). The CDR3 bases are TGTGCCAGCTCACGCGGGACAGATACGCAGTATTTT. Its translation is CASSRGTDTQYF.